These T cell receptor beta chains were read from a single sample in a study of cytomegalovirus exposure and HLA in healthy donors. Profiled with immunoSEQ multiplex PCR; TCRdb holds only in-frame clones, not every one. The sample records roughly 100,000 clones, approximately 73% being singletons. Sequences were obtained from PBMCs. The receptors were gathered from a woman under 30 in good health and CMV-seropositive. Each CDR3 is given with its conserved first and last residue. D genes are given only for firm matches. Rows may omit the clone size; those that give it use once, few, many or a size class.

v_gene	j_gene	d_gene	abundance	len	CDR3nt	CDR3aa
TRBV5-4	TRBJ2-3	TRBD2	-	17	TGTGCCAGCAGCACGCCTAGCGGGGGGGCCCGCGCGCCCCTGCAGTATTTT	CASSTPSGGARAPLQYF
TRBV5-6	TRBJ1-1	TRBD1	once	17	TGTGCCAGCAGCTTGGAGACAGGGTGGGGAATGAACACTGAAGCTTTCTTT	CASSLETGWGMNTEAFF
TRBV7-7	TRBJ2-5	TRBD1	-	15	TGTGCTAGCAGCTTAGACCAGGGGGATGTGGAGACCCAGTACTTC	CASSLDQGDVETQYF
TRBV6-6	TRBJ2-3	TRBD1	-	14	TGTGCCAGCAGTTACAGGGGGCTCAGGGATACGCAGTATTTT	CASSYRGLRDTQYF
TRBV27	TRBJ2-7	TRBD2	few	16	TGTGCCAGCAGTTTAAATCGCGGACTAGCGGGAGACGAGCAGTACTTC	CASSLNRGLAGDEQYF
TRBV27	TRBJ2-7	-	-	14	TGTGCCAGCAGCCCAGGGTCTAGGGGCTACGAGCAGTACTTC	CASSPGSRGYEQYF
TRBV10-3	TRBJ1-5	-	-	14	TGTGCCATCAGTGAGGGGGGGGCTAGTCAGCCCCAGCATTTT	CAISEGGASQPQHF
TRBV5-6	TRBJ1-4	-	few	14	TGTGCCAGCAGCTCGTGGGGACGGGGGGAAAAACTGTTTTTT	CASSSWGRGEKLFF
TRBV2	TRBJ2-1	-	-	13	TGTGCCAGCAGCCCCAATGACTTGAATGAGCAGTTCTTC	CASSPNDLNEQFF
TRBV6-5	TRBJ1-6	-	-	15	TGTGCCAGCAGTTACCTACAGGGATCAAATTCACCCCTCCACTTT	CASSYLQGSNSPLHF
TRBV7-9	TRBJ2-1	TRBD1	-	17	TGTGCCAGCAGCCTAGGGGGAGGGACAGGGCCCTACAATGAGCAGTTCTTC	CASSLGGGTGPYNEQFF
TRBV28	TRBJ2-5	-	-	11	TGTGCCAGCAGTTTAAGGGGATCCCAGTACTTC	CASSLRGSQYF
TRBV18	TRBJ1-6	-	few	14	TGTGCCAGCTCATCGAGCTCCTATAATTCACCCCTCCACTTT	CASSSSSYNSPLHF
TRBV5-1	TRBJ2-7	TRBD2	-	16	TGCGCCAGCAGCGCCGGACGGCTAGCGGGGGGCTACGAGCAGTACTTC	CASSAGRLAGGYEQYF
TRBV28	TRBJ2-7	TRBD2	once	14	TGTGCCAGCAACCTAGCGGGAGGCTCCTACGAGCAGTACTTC	CASNLAGGSYEQYF
TRBV30	TRBJ2-5	-	-	16	TGTGCCTGGAGTGTAATGTGGATTGGGAGCCAAGAGACCCAGTACTTC	CAWSVMWIGSQETQYF
TRBV6-5	TRBJ1-2	TRBD1	-	15	TGTGCCAGCAGCCCCGACAGGGAGTTCTCCTATGGCTACACCTTC	CASSPDREFSYGYTF
TRBV28	TRBJ1-3	TRBD1	once	15	TGTGCCAGCAGTTTGGTCAGGGGGGCTGGAAACACCATATATTTT	CASSLVRGAGNTIYF
TRBV12-5	TRBJ1-1	-	-	13	TGTGCTAGTGAAGCTGGGGGGACCACTGAAGCTTTCTTT	CASEAGGTTEAFF
TRBV6-6	TRBJ2-1	TRBD2	-	15	TGTGCCAGCAGAGTTAGCGGGGGGCCTTACAATGAGCAGTTCTTC	CASRVSGGPYNEQFF
TRBV7-7	TRBJ2-7	TRBD1	-	14	TGTGCTAGCAGCCCCGGACAGGGGGCCTACGAGCAGTACTTC	CASSPGQGAYEQYF
TRBV9	TRBJ2-1	TRBD2	-	17	TGTGCCAGCAGCGTAGAACGGACTAGCGGGAGGGACGATGAGCAGTTCTTC	CASSVERTSGRDDEQFF
TRBV5-1	TRBJ1-4	TRBD1	few	14	TGCGCCAGCAGCCGGGACAGCTCTAATGAAAAACTGTTTTTT	CASSRDSSNEKLFF
TRBV14	TRBJ2-7	-	-	12	TGTGCCAGCAGCGACTCGGCTTACGAGCAGTACTTC	CASSDSAYEQYF
TRBV10-3	TRBJ2-7	TRBD1	-	16	TGTGCCATCAGCCCCAGCCCCCGGACAGGCTCCTACGAGCAGTACTTC	CAISPSPRTGSYEQYF
TRBV21-1	TRBJ1-6	-	-	14	TGTGCCAGCAGCAACTCAGGGATAGATTCACCCCTCCACTTT	CASSNSGIDSPLHF
TRBV28	TRBJ2-5	TRBD1	-	15	TGTGCCAGCACCCCCCCGGACAGGGTGCAAGAGACCCAGTACTTC	CASTPPDRVQETQYF
TRBV5-1	TRBJ1-6	-	once	16	TGCGCCAGCAGCTTGGCGACAGGAGTAAATAATTCACCCCTCCACTTT	CASSLATGVNNSPLHF
TRBV9	TRBJ1-6	TRBD1	-	17	TGTGCCAGCAATCACCTACAGGACAGGGTACTCAATTCACCCCTCCACTTT	CASNHLQDRVLNSPLHF
TRBV9	TRBJ2-1	TRBD1	-	14	TGTGCCAGCAGCCAGGGGGCCCTTTACAATGAGCAGTTCTTC	CASSQGALYNEQFF
TRBV27	TRBJ1-5	-	-	14	TGTGCCAGCACCCCGGGGGGCGGCGGGGGGGCCCAGCATTTT	CASTPGGGGGAQHF
TRBV18	TRBJ1-1	TRBD1	-	14	TGTGCCAGCTCACCCCGACAGGGGGTGTCTGAAGCTTTCTTT	CASSPRQGVSEAFF
TRBV29-1	TRBJ2-7	-	-	14	TGCAGCGTGGGCAGGGTTTTTGGCTCCTACGAGCAGTACTTC	CSVGRVFGSYEQYF
TRBV6-5	TRBJ2-7	TRBD2	-	15	TGTGCCAGCAGTCCCTTGCTAGCGGGAGTTTACGAGCAGTACTTC	CASSPLLAGVYEQYF
TRBV4-1	TRBJ2-7	TRBD1	-	15	TGCGCCAGCAGCCCCGGACAGGGGGCTTTGGACGAGCAGTACTTC	CASSPGQGALDEQYF
TRBV28	TRBJ1-5	TRBD1	-	18	TGTGCCAGCAGTTTAGGGACAGGAATATTTATTCGCAATCAGCCCCAGCATTTT	CASSLGTGIFIRNQPQHF
TRBV29-1	TRBJ1-1	TRBD1	-	13	TGCAGCGTCTTAACAGGGGGGAACACTGAAGCTTTCTTT	CSVLTGGNTEAFF
TRBV11-2	TRBJ1-2	-	few	14	TGTGCCAGCAGTTTACTGACAGGAACTATAGGCTACACCTTC	CASSLLTGTIGYTF
TRBV2	TRBJ2-5	-	-	11	TGTGCCAGCAGGGAGGCTGGGGCCCAGTACTTC	CASREAGAQYF
TRBV2	TRBJ2-7	-	-	14	TGTGCCAGCAGTGATAGGGCCGGGAGCCACGAGCAGTACTTC	CASSDRAGSHEQYF
TRBV29-1	TRBJ1-4	TRBD1	-	14	TGCAGCGTGGAGAGGACAGGGTACGGGGAAAAACTGTTTTTT	CSVERTGYGEKLFF
TRBV29-1	TRBJ2-1	-	-	14	TGCAGCGTTGAAGATTTCGGTTCCTACAATGAGCAGTTCTTC	CSVEDFGSYNEQFF
TRBV7-3	TRBJ2-5	TRBD1	-	15	TGTGCCAGCAGCTTAACAGGGACAGAGCAAGAGACCCAGTACTTC	CASSLTGTEQETQYF
TRBV5-4	TRBJ2-7	TRBD1	-	13	TGTGCCAGCAGCTTGGAGGGGGCCGACGAGCAGTACTTC	CASSLEGADEQYF
TRBV7-3	TRBJ1-2	-	-	14	TGTGCCAGCAGCCCTTCTTACAGGGCCTCTGGCTACACCTTC	CASSPSYRASGYTF
TRBV19	TRBJ1-4	TRBD1	-	15	TGTGCCAGTGCCTTGACGACAGGGGTGTCTGAAAAACTGTTTTTT	CASALTTGVSEKLFF
TRBV13	TRBJ1-1	-	-	17	TGTGCCAGCAGCCCACCTAGGATTGGCGGGCTGAGTACTGAAGCTTTCTTT	CASSPPRIGGLSTEAFF
TRBV29-1	TRBJ2-4	TRBD2	few	18	TGCAGCGTACTCGGGTTCCTAGCGGGAGGGCCCAGGGAAAACATTCAGTACTTC	CSVLGFLAGGPRENIQYF
TRBV15	TRBJ1-4	-	few	13	TGTGCCACCAGGCGTTCAACTAATGAAAAACTGTTTTTT	CATRRSTNEKLFF
TRBV9	TRBJ1-1	-	-	14	TGTGCCAGCAGTGCAGGATATTCGAACACTGAAGCTTTCTTT	CASSAGYSNTEAFF
TRBV6-4	TRBJ2-3	TRBD2	-	14	TGTGCCACCAAACCGGGACTAGGGACAGATACGCAGTATTTT	CATKPGLGTDTQYF
TRBV30	TRBJ1-2	-	-	14	TGTGCCTTGGCACCTTCGGCCGGGATCTATGGCTACACCTTC	CALAPSAGIYGYTF
TRBV11-2	TRBJ2-5	-	few	16	TGTGCCAGCAGCTTAGTGTCACAGGTGGGGGGAGAGACCCAGTACTTC	CASSLVSQVGGETQYF
TRBV9	TRBJ2-1	-	-	16	TGTGCCAGCAGCGTAGGGCCCCAAGTCAGCGACAATGAGCAGTTCTTC	CASSVGPQVSDNEQFF